The subject of this entry is one TCR beta chain. Its antigen is not known. Per germline, CDR1 MDHEN and CDR2 SYDVKM. Trimming removed 5 bases at V and 9 bases at J, with 21 bases between. This CDR3 contains 15 residues. These data originate in a study of human T cells and chemical hapten exposure. TCRdb called the RACE reads again in MiXCR, with one record for every CDR3 protein. Of 35,000 to 50,000 distinct CDR3 sequences in the sample, more than 9% were seen once. Time point denoted: pre-sensitization, week 0. The sample's treatment: therapeutic diphenylcyclopropenone sensitization with weekly scalp DPC. Findings and limits, study-wide: Patch test score rose with PT1 expanded TCR count, significant at thresholds 8, 16 and 32, not 4.

The sequenced sample was whole blood, obtained in connection with sensitization to the hapten diphenylcyclopropenone (DPC). This receptor was identified in a man under 40 with alopecia areata. Some clones in this sample may be carry-over from other donors' samples. V is TRBV28 and J is TRBJ2-3; the D gene is possibly TRBD2 (6 bases). CDR3 DNA sequence: TGTGCCAGCAGTCCTCAAGCGGGTACTCGGCAAACGCAGTATTTT. Translation: CASSPQAGTRQTQYF.